This T cell receptor (beta chain) comes out of a study of cytomegalovirus exposure and HLA in healthy donors. General study results and limits: Researchers reported that three CMV-associated chains were confirmed in vitro as CMV antigen-specific.

The PCR had 60 Vbeta and 13 Jbeta primers. Clones were read by immunoSEQ multiplex PCR, and TCRdb kept only the in-frame ones, dropping some. The repertoire holds around 50,000 clones, with 55% to 80% as singletons. CDR3 length equals 14 residues. The V end lost 1 base, the J end lost 1 base, and 7 bases lay between the germline ends. Germline CDR1 reads MGHDK; CDR2 reads SYGVNS. Worth noting for this clone: Antigen unknown.

The chain is built from TRBV25-1 and TRBJ1-1, with D perhaps matching TRBD1 (5 bases). This clonotype was obtained from a woman between 50 and 59 years old in good health and CMV-seropositive. Material: PBMCs. The CDR3 coding sequence is TGTGCCAGCAGTGAATGGGGGGGGAACACTGAAGCTTTCTTT. Residues: CASSEWGGNTEAFF.